The subject of this entry is one T cell receptor beta chain. Its target is unknown. For the second PCR, which ran for 7 to 11 cycles, a sample-barcoded 5' primer and a J-beta primer mix were used. TCRdb re-called the 5' RACE reads through MiXCR, storing one row per CDR3 protein. The data show 890,000 or so distinct CDR3 sequences, approximately 59% seen once. Each donor supplied ten milliliters of peripheral blood. This sample stems from a study of blood T cells in healthy people across ages. This CDR3 has 15 residues. CDR1 and CDR2 (germline): LGHDT, YNNKEL (reference sequence). Trimming left V 0 bases short and J 1 base short, with 9 bases between. Study-wide results and limits: One million T cells yielded diversity estimates that were considered underestimates.

The sequence was obtained from a man in his thirties or forties in good health. Sequenced material: blood. The rearrangement uses TRBV3-1 and TRBJ2-5; unclear D gene. The CDR3 DNA reads as TGTGCCAGCAGCCAAGACGTCGGCAGCCAAGAGACCCAGTACTTC. Translating gives CASSQDVGSQETQYF.